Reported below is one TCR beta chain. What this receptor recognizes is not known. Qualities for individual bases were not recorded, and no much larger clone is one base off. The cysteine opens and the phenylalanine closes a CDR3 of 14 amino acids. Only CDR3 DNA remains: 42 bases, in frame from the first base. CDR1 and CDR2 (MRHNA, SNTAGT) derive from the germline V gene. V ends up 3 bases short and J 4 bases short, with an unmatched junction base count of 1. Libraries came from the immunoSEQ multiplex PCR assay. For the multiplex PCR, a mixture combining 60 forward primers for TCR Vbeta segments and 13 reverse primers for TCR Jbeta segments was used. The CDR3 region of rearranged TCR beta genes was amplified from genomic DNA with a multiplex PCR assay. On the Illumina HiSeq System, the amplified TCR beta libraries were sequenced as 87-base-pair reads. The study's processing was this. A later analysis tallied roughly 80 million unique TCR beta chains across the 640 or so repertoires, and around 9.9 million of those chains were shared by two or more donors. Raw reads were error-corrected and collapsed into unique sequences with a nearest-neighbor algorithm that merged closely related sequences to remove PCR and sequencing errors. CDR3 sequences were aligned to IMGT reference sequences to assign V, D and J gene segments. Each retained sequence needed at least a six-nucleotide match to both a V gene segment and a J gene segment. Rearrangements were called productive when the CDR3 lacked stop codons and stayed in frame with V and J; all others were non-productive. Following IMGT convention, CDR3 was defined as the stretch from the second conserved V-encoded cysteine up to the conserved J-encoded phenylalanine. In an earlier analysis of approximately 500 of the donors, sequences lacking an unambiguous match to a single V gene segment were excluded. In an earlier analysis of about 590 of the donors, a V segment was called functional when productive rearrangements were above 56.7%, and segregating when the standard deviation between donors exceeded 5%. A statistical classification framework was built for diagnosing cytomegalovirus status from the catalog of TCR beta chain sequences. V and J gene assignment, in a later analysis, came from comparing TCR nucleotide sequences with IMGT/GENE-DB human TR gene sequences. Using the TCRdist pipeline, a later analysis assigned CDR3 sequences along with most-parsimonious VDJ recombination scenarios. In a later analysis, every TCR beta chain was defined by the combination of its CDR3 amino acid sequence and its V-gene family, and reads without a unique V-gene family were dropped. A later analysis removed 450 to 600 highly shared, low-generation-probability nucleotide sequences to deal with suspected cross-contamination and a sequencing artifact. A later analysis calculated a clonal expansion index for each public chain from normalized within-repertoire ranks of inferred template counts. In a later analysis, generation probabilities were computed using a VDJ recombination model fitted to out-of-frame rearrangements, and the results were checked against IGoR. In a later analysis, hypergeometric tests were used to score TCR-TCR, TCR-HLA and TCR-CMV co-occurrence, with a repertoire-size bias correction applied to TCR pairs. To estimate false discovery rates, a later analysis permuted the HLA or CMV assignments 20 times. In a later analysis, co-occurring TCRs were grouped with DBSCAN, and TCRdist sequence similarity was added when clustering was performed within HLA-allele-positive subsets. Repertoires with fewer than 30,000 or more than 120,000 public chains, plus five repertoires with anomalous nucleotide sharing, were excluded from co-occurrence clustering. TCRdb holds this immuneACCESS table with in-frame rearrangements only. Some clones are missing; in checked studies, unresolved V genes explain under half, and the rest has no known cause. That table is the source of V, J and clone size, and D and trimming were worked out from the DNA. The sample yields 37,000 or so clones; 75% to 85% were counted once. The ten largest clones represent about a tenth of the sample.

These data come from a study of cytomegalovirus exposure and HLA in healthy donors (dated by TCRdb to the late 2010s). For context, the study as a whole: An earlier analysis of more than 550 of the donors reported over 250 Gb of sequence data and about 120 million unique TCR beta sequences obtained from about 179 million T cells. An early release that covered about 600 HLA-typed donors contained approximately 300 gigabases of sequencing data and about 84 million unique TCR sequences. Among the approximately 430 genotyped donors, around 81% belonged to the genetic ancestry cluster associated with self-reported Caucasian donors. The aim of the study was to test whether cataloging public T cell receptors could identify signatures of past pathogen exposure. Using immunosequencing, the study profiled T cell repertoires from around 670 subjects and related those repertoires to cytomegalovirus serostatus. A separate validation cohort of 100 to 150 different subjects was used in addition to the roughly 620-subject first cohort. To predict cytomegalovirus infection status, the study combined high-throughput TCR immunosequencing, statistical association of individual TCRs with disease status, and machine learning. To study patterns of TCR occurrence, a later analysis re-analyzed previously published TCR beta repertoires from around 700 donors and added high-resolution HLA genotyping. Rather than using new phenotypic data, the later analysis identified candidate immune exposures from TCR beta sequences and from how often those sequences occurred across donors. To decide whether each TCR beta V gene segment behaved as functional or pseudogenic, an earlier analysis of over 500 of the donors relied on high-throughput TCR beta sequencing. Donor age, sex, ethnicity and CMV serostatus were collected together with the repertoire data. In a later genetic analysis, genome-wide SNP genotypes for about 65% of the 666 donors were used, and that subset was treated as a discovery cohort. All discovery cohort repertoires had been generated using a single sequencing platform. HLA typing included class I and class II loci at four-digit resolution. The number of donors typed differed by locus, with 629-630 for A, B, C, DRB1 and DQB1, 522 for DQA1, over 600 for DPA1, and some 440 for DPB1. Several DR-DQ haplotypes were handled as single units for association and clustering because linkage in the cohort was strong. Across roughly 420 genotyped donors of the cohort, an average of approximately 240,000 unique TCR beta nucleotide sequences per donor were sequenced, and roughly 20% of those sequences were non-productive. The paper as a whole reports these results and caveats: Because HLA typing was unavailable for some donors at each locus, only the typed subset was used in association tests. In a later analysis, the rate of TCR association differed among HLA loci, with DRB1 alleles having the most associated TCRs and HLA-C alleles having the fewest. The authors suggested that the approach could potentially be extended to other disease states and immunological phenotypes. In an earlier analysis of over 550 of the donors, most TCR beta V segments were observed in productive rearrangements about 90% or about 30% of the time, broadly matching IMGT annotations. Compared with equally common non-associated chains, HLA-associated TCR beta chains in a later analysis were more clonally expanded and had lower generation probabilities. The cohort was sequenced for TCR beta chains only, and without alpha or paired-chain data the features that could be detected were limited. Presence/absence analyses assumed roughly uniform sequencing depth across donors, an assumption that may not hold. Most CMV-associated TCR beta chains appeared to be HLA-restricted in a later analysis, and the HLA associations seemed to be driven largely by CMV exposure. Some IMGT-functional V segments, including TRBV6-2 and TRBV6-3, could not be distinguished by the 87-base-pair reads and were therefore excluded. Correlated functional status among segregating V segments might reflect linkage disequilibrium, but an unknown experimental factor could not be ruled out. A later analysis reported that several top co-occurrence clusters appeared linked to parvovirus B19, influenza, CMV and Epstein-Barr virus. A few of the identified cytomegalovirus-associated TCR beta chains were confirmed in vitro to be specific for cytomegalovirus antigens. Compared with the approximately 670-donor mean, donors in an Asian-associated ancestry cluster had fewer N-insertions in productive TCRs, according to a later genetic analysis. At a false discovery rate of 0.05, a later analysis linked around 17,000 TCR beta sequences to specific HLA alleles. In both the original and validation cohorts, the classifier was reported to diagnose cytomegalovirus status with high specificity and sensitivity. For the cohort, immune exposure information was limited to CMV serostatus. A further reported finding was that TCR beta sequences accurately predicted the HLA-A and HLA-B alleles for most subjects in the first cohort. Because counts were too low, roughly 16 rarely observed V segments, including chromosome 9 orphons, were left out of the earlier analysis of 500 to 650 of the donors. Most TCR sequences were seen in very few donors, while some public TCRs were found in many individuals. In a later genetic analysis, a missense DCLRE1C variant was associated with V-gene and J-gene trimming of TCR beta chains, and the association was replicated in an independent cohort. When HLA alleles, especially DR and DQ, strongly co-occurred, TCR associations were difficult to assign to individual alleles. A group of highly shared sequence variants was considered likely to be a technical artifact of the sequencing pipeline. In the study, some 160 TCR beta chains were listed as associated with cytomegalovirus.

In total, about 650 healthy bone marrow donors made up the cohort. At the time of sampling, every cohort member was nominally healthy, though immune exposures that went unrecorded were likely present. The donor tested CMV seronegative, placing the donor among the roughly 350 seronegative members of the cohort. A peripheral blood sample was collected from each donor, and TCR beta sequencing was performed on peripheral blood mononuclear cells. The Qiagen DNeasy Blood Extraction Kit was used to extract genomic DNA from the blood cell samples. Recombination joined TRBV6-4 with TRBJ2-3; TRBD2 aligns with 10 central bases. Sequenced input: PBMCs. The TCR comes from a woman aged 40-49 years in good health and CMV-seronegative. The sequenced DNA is TGTGCCAGCAGTGAAAGCGGGGGGGCAGATACGCAGTATTTT. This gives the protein CASSESGGADTQYF.